A single T cell receptor beta chain is shown here with its context. This sample is drawn from a study of blood T cell repertoires in COVID-19. TCRdb's copy holds only in-frame clones and misses some; the assay was immunoSEQ multiplex PCR. Here the sample spans some 26,000 clones, roughly 82% being singletons. Sequenced: peripheral blood. This receptor was taken from a man older than 75 with active or convalescent COVID-19.

This CDR3 is CASAGTSGGKTQYF. The CDR3 region has the DNA TGTGCCAGTGCGGGGACTAGCGGGGGGAAGACCCAGTACTTC. This sequence joins TRBV19 and TRBJ2-5; 15 bases are shared with TRBD2. This CDR3 contains 14 residues. From germline, CDR1 is LNHDA and CDR2 SQIVND (reference sequence). The V and J ends lost 8 bases and 6 bases, in that order; junction bases with no gene match: 4.